This T cell receptor beta chain came from a study of cytomegalovirus exposure and HLA in healthy donors. Findings and caveats of the study: The investigators catalogued 150 to 200 TCR beta chains as cytomegalovirus-associated. An apparent linkage of common viral pathogens to several of the most significant clusters emerged in a later analysis.

Amplification used 60 Vbeta primers and 13 Jbeta primers. The protocol was immunoSEQ multiplex PCR, while the TCRdb copy is restricted to in-frame clones and leaves out a portion. Of approximately 180,000 clones listed, more than 85% are singletons. Concerning this clone: What it recognizes is unknown.

J lost 7 bases, V lost 6 bases, and 8 bases had no gene match. Germline V gives CDR1 MNHEY, CDR2 SVGAGI. The CDR3 is 14 amino acids. Sequencing used PBMCs. This chain uses TRBV6-5 with TRBJ1-3; 8 nucleotides line up with TRBD1. The receptor's source is a young woman in good health and CMV-seronegative. The CDR3 sequence: CASRPDRVGNTIYF. The CDR3 DNA sequence: TGTGCCAGCAGACCGGACAGGGTAGGGAACACCATATATTTT.